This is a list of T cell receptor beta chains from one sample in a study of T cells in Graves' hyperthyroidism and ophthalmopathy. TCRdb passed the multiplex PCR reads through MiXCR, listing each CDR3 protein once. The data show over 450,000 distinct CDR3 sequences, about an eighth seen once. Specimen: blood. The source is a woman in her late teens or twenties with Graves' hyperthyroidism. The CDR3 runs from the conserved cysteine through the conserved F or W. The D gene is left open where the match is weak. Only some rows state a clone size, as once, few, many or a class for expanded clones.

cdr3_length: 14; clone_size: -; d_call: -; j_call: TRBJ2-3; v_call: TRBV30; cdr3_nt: TGTGCCTGGAGTGTGGGCAGGTCCACAGATACGCAGTATTTT; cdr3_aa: CAWSVGRSTDTQYF
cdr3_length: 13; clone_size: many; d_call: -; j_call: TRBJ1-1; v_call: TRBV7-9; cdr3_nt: TGTGCCAGCAGATTCGTCGACGGCGAGGAAGCTTTCTTT; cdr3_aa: CASRFVDGEEAFF
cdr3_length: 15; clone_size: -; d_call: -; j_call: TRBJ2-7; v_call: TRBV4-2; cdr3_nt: TGTGCCAGCAGCCAACCTGGTGGGGGGTTGGGGGAGCAGTACTTC; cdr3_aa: CASSQPGGGLGEQYF
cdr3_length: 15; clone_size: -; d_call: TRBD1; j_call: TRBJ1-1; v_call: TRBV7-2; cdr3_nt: TGTGCCAGCAGCGGCAGGGGGCTCGTGAACACTGAAGCTTTCTTT; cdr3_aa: CASSGRGLVNTEAFF
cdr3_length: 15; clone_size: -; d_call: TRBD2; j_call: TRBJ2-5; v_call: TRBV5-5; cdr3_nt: TGTGCCAGCAGCCCTGGTGGCGGGAGGAGGGAGACCCAGTACTTC; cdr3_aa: CASSPGGGRRETQYF
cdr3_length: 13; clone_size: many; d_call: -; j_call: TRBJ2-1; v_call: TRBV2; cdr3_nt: TGTGCCAGCCAGGTGAGCTCCTACAATGAGCAGTTCTTC; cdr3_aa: CASQVSSYNEQFF
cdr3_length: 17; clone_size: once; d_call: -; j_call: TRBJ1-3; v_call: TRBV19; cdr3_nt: TGTGCCAGTAACTCAATCGGGGCTGAGCTCTGGCCGAACACCATATATTTT; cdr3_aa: CASNSIGAELWPNTIYF
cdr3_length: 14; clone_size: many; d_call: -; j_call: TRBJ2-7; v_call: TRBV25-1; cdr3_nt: TGTGCCAGCAGTGATACCGGGATGACCTACGAGCAGTACTTC; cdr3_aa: CASSDTGMTYEQYF
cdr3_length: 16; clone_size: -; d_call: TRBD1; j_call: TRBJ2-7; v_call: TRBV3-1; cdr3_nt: TGTGCCAGCAGCTCAGCGAAGGGACAGGGGGCCTACGAGCAGTACTTC; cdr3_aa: CASSSAKGQGAYEQYF
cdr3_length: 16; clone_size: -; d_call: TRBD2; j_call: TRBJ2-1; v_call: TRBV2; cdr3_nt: TGTGCCAGCAGTGAAATTAGGCTAGCGGGCTCCAATGAGCAGTTCTTC; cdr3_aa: CASSEIRLAGSNEQFF
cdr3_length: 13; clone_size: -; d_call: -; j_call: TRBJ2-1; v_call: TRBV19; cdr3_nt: TGTGCCAGTAGGCCGGGGTCCTACAATGAGCAGTTCTTC; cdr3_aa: CASRPGSYNEQFF
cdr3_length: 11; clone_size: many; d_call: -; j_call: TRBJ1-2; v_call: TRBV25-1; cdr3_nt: TGTGCCAGCCAGTTCATGTATGGCTACACCTTC; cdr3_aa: CASQFMYGYTF
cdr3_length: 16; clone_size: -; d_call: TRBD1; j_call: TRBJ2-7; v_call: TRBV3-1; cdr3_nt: TGTGCCAGCAGCCAAGCGCCTGGACAGGGGACCCACGAGCAGTACTTC; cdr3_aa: CASSQAPGQGTHEQYF
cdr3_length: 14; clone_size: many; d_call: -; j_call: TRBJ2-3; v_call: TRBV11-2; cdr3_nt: TGTGCCAGCAGCTACCTTGCCGTCTCAGATACGCAGTATTTT; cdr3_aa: CASSYLAVSDTQYF
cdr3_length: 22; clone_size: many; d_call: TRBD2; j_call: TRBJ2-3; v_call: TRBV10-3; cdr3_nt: TGTGCCATCAGTGGGACTAGCGGGAGTAAAAAGATGCTGTCGCGGTCTGAGAATACGCAGTATTTT; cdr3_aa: CAISGTSGSKKMLSRSENTQYF
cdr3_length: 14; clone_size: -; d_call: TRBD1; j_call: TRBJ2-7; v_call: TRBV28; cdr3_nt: TGTGCCAGCAGGGTGTGGGACAGCTCCTACGAGCAGTACTTC; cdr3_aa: CASRVWDSSYEQYF
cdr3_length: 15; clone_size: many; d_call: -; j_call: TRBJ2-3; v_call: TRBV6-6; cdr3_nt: TGTGCCAGCAGTTACTTTTCCGGACGCACAGATACGCAGTATTTT; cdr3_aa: CASSYFSGRTDTQYF